The clone carrying this T cell receptor beta chain has just one count. CDR3 length: 15 residues. V was cut by 1 base and J by 3 bases, with 12 bases left in between. Germline CDR1 is SGDLS and CDR2 is YYNGEE. The record originates from a study of long-term antiretroviral therapy in people with HIV. Version v3.0 of the immunoSEQ assay ran at survey level. Here immunoSEQ multiplex PCR was the method, and the copy in TCRdb shows in-frame clones only, minus some. The sample carries approximately 35,000 clones, nearly 95% recorded once. The gene calls are TRBV9 and TRBJ2-3; no firm D call. This TCR was sampled from a woman in her 50s with HIV. Material: unsorted PBMCs, obtained 5 to 5.5 years after starting antiretroviral therapy. The CDR3 here is CASSVRNSGTDTQYF. The CDR3, as DNA: TGTGCCAGCAGCGTACGAAACTCCGGGACAGATACGCAGTATTTT.